A single sample gave rise to the 28 T cell receptor beta chains below, sequenced in a study of breast tumors, draining lymph nodes, adjacent tissues. TCRdb re-derived calls from the multiplex PCR reads in MiXCR, one entry per CDR3 protein. The top ten hold about an eighth of the sample, which has about 16,000 distinct CDR3 sequences, just under 45% seen once. The sample comprised tumor-adjacent breast tissue. Receptor source: a female donor with breast cancer. Some clones in this sample may be carry-over from other donors' samples.

This clonotype is labeled as medium-sized (0.01 to 0.1%). The chain recombines TRBV19 with TRBJ2-3; TRBD2 aligns across 8 bases. The V gene's germline CDR1 is LNHDA and CDR2 SQIVND (reference sequence). This CDR3 has 17 amino acids. With 6 bases clipped from V and 6 bases from J, the junction kept 17 bases outside the gene matches. The CDR3 loop is CASRPSTSAREWDTQYF. CDR3 in DNA: TGTGCCAGTAGACCATCGACTAGCGCCAGAGAGTGGGATACGCAGTATTTT.

The chain recombines TRBV2 with TRBJ2-1; 9 bases are a match to TRBD2. The trim removed 3 bases at V and 9 bases at J, leaving 9 bases unmatched. The CDR3 spans 15 residues. Germline assignment: CDR1 SNHLY and CDR2 FYNNEI. The CDR3 DNA reads as TGTGCCAGCAGTGAGGGGCTAGCGGGGTCCGGTGAGCAGTTCTTC. It yields the protein CASSEGLAGSGEQFF.

This clonotype appeared many times. This chain uses TRBV19 with TRBJ2-1, with 7 bases identical to TRBD1. The CDR3 is made up of 16 amino acids. Germline assignment: CDR1 LNHDA and CDR2 SQIVND (reference sequence). V shed 6 bases and J 8 bases; nucleotides not matched to a gene: 16. In nucleotides, the CDR3 is TGTGCCAGTAGCTCGGGACAGTCAAGAGGTTTCGATGAGCAGTTCTTC. Protein product: CASSSGQSRGFDEQFF.

V usage is TRBV7-9 and J usage is TRBJ2-5; TRBD2 matches 12 bases. The CDR3 is 16 amino acids. The ends lost 6 bases at V and 5 bases at J; junction bases unmatched: 10. The germline V gene has CDR1 SEHNR and CDR2 FQNEAQ (reference sequence). The CDR3 spells CASRSTSGGWGETQYF. The CDR3, as DNA: TGTGCCAGCAGGTCGACTAGCGGGGGCTGGGGGGAGACCCAGTACTTC.

By share, this clonotype ranks as medium-sized. The genes are TRBV28 and TRBJ1-5; 8 nucleotides align to TRBD1. V trimming: 2 bases; J trimming: 7 bases; junction bases outside the gene matches: 7. Germline V lookup: CDR1 MDHEN, CDR2 SYDVKM. The CDR3 is 15 amino acids. CDR3 in amino acids: CASSLRQGNDQPQHF. Written as DNA, the CDR3 is TGTGCCAGCAGTTTACGACAGGGGAACGACCAGCCCCAGCATTTT.

This clonotype was found many times. CDR3 in amino acids: CASRMGTSGANVLTF. DNA for the CDR3: TGTGCCAGTAGAATGGGGACTTCTGGGGCCAACGTCCTGACTTTC. The gene calls are TRBV19 and TRBJ2-6; a weak D match, TRBD2 (6 bases). The length of the CDR3 is 15 residues. V lost 6 bases and J lost 1, with 10 bases in between. Germline V gene data show CDR1 as LNHDA and CDR2 as SQIVND (reference sequence).

Sample share makes this clonotype medium-sized. V gene TRBV7-9 combines with J gene TRBJ2-7, with D unresolved. Germline loops: CDR1 SEHNR, CDR2 FQNEAQ (reference sequence). V lost 4 bases and J lost 0, with 7 bases in between. There are 13 residues in the CDR3. CDR3 region: CASSSVPSYEQYF. In DNA, the CDR3 is TGTGCCAGCAGCTCGGTACCCTCCTACGAGCAGTACTTC.

This clonotype appeared many times. The V call is TRBV18, the J call TRBJ2-4, with D possibly being TRBD2 (5 bases). Trimming took off 0 bases at V and 8 bases at J, with 8 bases between the two ends. Per the germline V gene, CDR1 is KGHSH and CDR2 is LQKENI. The CDR3 runs to 13 residues. Here the CDR3 reads CASSPPTRDIQYF. DNA of the CDR3: TGTGCCAGCTCACCACCCACGAGGGACATTCAGTACTTC.

The chain has TRBV19 and TRBJ1-2, with TRBD1 as a possible D gene (6 bases). The CDR3 has 14 residues. Looked up from germline, CDR1 is LNHDA and CDR2 is SQIVND (reference sequence). V was pared by 3 bases and J by 2 bases, with 10 bases between. The CDR3 sequence: CASSMPDRNYGYTF. The CDR3 DNA is TGTGCCAGTAGTATGCCCGACAGGAACTATGGCTACACCTTC. Complete variable domain (other parts from reference TRBV19 and TRBJ1-2): DGGITQSPKYLFRKEGQNVTLSCEQNLNHDAMYWYRQDPGQGLRLIYYSQIVNDFQKGDIAEGYSVSREKKESFPLTVTSAQKNPTAFYLCASSMPDRNYGYTFGSGTRLTVV.

This clonotype showed up many times. V is TRBV18 and J is TRBJ2-5; D might be TRBD1 (6 bases). The CDR3 totals 14 residues. The germline V gene has CDR1 KGHSH and CDR2 LQKENI. V lost 4 bases, J lost 4 bases, and 13 bases lay in between. The CDR3 reads CASSRTAEGETQYF. The CDR3 DNA reads as TGTGCCAGCTCACGGACAGCCGAAGGAGAGACCCAGTACTTC.

This clonotype was recorded at least ten times. This chain links TRBV18 with TRBJ1-3; a possible D gene is TRBD1 (6 bases). V was trimmed by 3 bases and J by 1 base, leaving 13 bases between them. CDR1 is KGHSH and CDR2 is LQKENI in the germline V gene. CDR3 size: 16 residues. This CDR3 reads CASSPPGTTSGNTIYF. The CDR3 region has the DNA TGTGCCAGCTCACCCCCTGGGACAACATCTGGAAACACCATATATTTT. Using reference TRBV18 and TRBJ1-3 for the parts outside the CDR3, the full variable domain is NAGVMQNPRHLVRRRGQEARLRCSPMKGHSHVYWYRQLPEEGLKFMVYLQKENIIDESGMPKERFSAEFPKEGPSILRIQQVVRGDSAAYFCASSPPGTTSGNTIYFGEGSWLTVV.

The chain links TRBV7-9 to TRBJ2-1; TRBD2 agrees at 10 bases. This CDR3 is built from 14 residues. The V gene's germline CDR1 is SEHNR and CDR2 FQNEAQ (reference sequence). V lost 5 bases and J lost 7; bases outside the gene matches: 5. The CDR3 here is CASSPQTSGNEQFF. The CDR3 region has the DNA TGTGCCAGCAGCCCCCAGACTAGCGGGAATGAGCAGTTCTTC.

This clonotype is categorized as medium-sized. This chain uses TRBV20-1 with TRBJ2-3; D is possibly TRBD1 or TRBD2 (5 bases each). CDR1 DFQATT and CDR2 SNEGSKA come from the germline V gene (reference sequence). The CDR3 runs 13 residues. Trimming removed 1 base from V and 2 bases from J, with 7 bases in between. CDR3: CSARGDPTDTQYF. CDR3 coding DNA: TGCAGTGCTAGAGGGGACCCCACAGATACGCAGTATTTT.

By frequency in the sample, this clonotype is medium-sized. The J gene is TRBJ2-5, the V gene TRBV11-2; 9 nucleotides line up with TRBD2. The CDR3 length is 16 residues. Germline V gene lookup returns CDR1 SGHAT and CDR2 FQNNGV. Germline trimming cut 5 bases from V and 1 base from J; bases unmatched to any gene: 8. The CDR3 is CASSSSGGAIQETQYF. CDR3 nucleotide sequence: TGTGCCAGCAGCAGTAGCGGGGGAGCAATCCAAGAGACCCAGTACTTC. The full variable domain, with the rest looked up from reference TRBV11-2 and TRBJ2-5, is EAGVAQSPRYKIIEKRQSVAFWCNPISGHATLYWYQQILGQGPKLLIQFQNNGVVDDSQLPKDRFSAERLKGVDSTLKIQPAKLEDSAVYLCASSSSGGAIQETQYFGPGTRLLVL.

This clonotype was counted once. A read error is likely, as this CDR3 ends without the conserved phenylalanine or tryptophan. J is TRBJ1-6 and V is TRBV4-1, with D unclear. Germline V CDR1 and CDR2: MGHRA, YSYEKL. Trimming took off 6 bases at V and 7 bases at J, with 13 bases between the two ends. The CDR3 is made up of 14 amino acids. CDR3 residues: CASSLGQVNSPLHL. Written as DNA, the CDR3 is TGCGCCAGCAGTTTAGGGCAGGTGAATTCACCCCTCCACCTT.

In its sample, this clonotype ranks as medium-sized (0.01 to 0.1%). J is TRBJ2-7 and V is TRBV6-5; either TRBD1 or TRBD2 may fit D (5 bases each). Germline V gene sequence: CDR1 MNHEY, CDR2 SVGAGI. The ends were cut back, 2 bases at V and 6 bases at J, with 14 bases in the middle. The CDR3 is 14 residues long. CDR3 sequence: CASSYKWGPGEQYF. In DNA form, the CDR3 reads TGTGCCAGCAGTTACAAGTGGGGACCGGGCGAGCAGTACTTC.

This chain links TRBV4-1 with TRBJ2-7; 7 positions match TRBD1. CDR3 size: 14 residues. Germline CDR1 and CDR2: MGHRA and YSYEKL. The V and J ends lost 1 base and 4 bases, in that order; junction bases with no gene match: 4. The DNA for the CDR3 is TGCGCCAGCAGCCAAGTGACAGGGCAGTACGAGCAGTACTTC. It yields the protein CASSQVTGQYEQYF.

This clonotype was recorded at least ten times. This chain uses TRBV5-4 with TRBJ1-5, with D unresolved. From germline, CDR1 is SGHNT and CDR2 YYREEE (reference sequence). This CDR3 is 13 amino acids long. Trimming removed 0 bases from V and 6 bases from J, with 7 bases in between. The CDR3 DNA follows: TGTGCCAGCAGCTTGGGTGGTACTCAGCCCCAGCATTTT. This sequence encodes CASSLGGTQPQHF.

This clonotype is labeled as medium-sized. This chain links TRBV20-1 with TRBJ2-7; 8 bases are shared with TRBD1. The V gene's germline CDR1 is DFQATT and CDR2 SNEGSKA (reference sequence). Trimming removed 5 bases from V and 2 bases from J; junction bases left unmatched: 8. The length of the CDR3 is 14 residues. The CDR3 region has the DNA TGCAGTGCTCTGCGAACAGGGGGAACCTACGAGCAGTACTTC. Protein product: CSALRTGGTYEQYF.

The chain is built from TRBV20-1 and TRBJ1-4; D ambiguous. Germline V lookup: CDR1 DFQATT, CDR2 SNEGSKA (reference sequence). CDR3 size: 15 residues. Trimming stripped 1 base from V and 4 bases from J, with 13 bases between. CDR3 DNA sequence: TGCAGTGCTAGAGTCGCGGTACAGAATAATGAAAAACTGTTTTTT. Amino acid sequence: CSARVAVQNNEKLFF.

A word on this clonotype: A much larger clone lies one base from this, so it may be a read error. J is TRBJ1-1 and V is TRBV6-6; D call uncertain. CDR1 and CDR2 (germline): MNHNY, SVGAGI (reference sequence). The CDR3 spans 13 residues. The CDR3 reads CASSYTANTGAFF. In DNA, the CDR3 is TGTGCCAGCAGTTACACGGCGAACACTGGAGCTTTCTTT.

This clonotype is medium-sized (0.01 to 0.1%) within its sample. The chain uses TRBV7-2 and TRBJ2-7; 8 bases match TRBD2. The CDR3 is 13 amino acids. V lost 5 bases and J lost 7; bases outside the gene matches: 7. Germline V gene sequence: CDR1 SGHTA, CDR2 FQGNSA. Here the CDR3 reads CASSRSGKREQYF. The CDR3 DNA sequence: TGTGCCAGCAGCCGTAGCGGGAAACGGGAGCAGTACTTC.

This chain links TRBV7-2 with TRBJ2-5, with D tentatively TRBD1 (5 bases). Between the trimmed V and J ends, which lost 5 bases and 1 base, there was a span of 14 bases. There are 15 residues in the CDR3. Germline CDR1 SGHTA, CDR2 FQGNSA. The CDR3: CASSPLGRLQETQYF. The CDR3 DNA sequence: TGTGCCAGCAGCCCCCTGGGGCGACTCCAAGAGACCCAGTACTTC. Complete variable domain (other parts from reference TRBV7-2 and TRBJ2-5): GAGVSQSPSNKVTEKGKDVELRCDPISGHTALYWYRQSLGQGLEFLIYFQGNSAPDKSGLPSDRFSAERTGGSVSTLTIQRTQQEDSAVYLCASSPLGRLQETQYFGPGTRLLVL.

This clonotype is deemed medium-sized. The rearrangement uses TRBV20-1 and TRBJ1-2, with a possible D match to TRBD1 (6 bases). The germline gives CDR1 DFQATT, CDR2 SNEGSKA (reference sequence). Trimming took off 0 bases at V and 0 bases at J, with 14 bases between the two ends. The CDR3 extends over 16 amino acids. This CDR3 reads CSARDPQAGANYGYTF. DNA of the CDR3: TGCAGTGCTAGAGATCCCCAGGCAGGGGCTAACTATGGCTACACCTTC.

The sample holds many counts of this clonotype. The genes are TRBV10-2 and TRBJ1-3; D is unresolved. The V and J ends lost 6 bases and 0 bases respectively, with 15 bases between them. The CDR3 length is 16 residues. Germline V lookup: CDR1 WSHSY, CDR2 SAAADI. The CDR3 coding sequence is TGCGCCAGCAGGGGGTCGGACTTCCACTCTGGAAACACCATATATTTT. As protein: CASRGSDFHSGNTIYF.

This clonotype came up a few times. The junction and the germline gene differ at one end; a read error may be behind it. The chain employs TRBV6-5 and TRBJ2-5; D is possibly TRBD1 (6 bases). Germline V gene data show CDR1 as MNHEY and CDR2 as SVGAGI. The CDR3 runs 16 residues. CDR3 in amino acids: CASSAEPRGNREAQYF. For the CDR3, the DNA is TGTGCCAGCAGCGCTGAGCCTAGGGGGAACCGAGAGGCCCAGTACTTC.

The chain employs TRBV6-5 and TRBJ2-3; 7 bases match TRBD2. V dropped 8 bases and J dropped 0; count of bases not matched to a gene: 2. This CDR3 spans 13 amino acids. Looked up from germline, CDR1 is MNHEY and CDR2 is SVGAGI. Here the CDR3 reads CASQAGSTDTQYF. The CDR3 DNA is TGTGCCAGCCAAGCGGGGAGCACAGATACGCAGTATTTT.

Judged by abundance, this clonotype is medium-sized. The chain is built from TRBV2 and TRBJ1-6; D possibly corresponds to TRBD1 (6 bases). Trimming cost V 3 bases and J 10 bases, with 13 bases left between them. Germline V gene lookup returns CDR1 SNHLY and CDR2 FYNNEI. The CDR3 has 14 amino acids. This chain's CDR3 is CASSESGGASPLHF. DNA of the CDR3: TGTGCCAGCAGTGAGTCTGGGGGGGCCTCACCCCTCCACTTT.